This record looks at one TCR beta chain sequence and its context. Only in-frame clones appear in the TCRdb table, and some are missing; sequencing was by immunoSEQ multiplex PCR. Counted here are 310,000 or so clones, around 85% occurring once; the ten biggest clones make up over 6%. These data belong to a study of blood T cell repertoires in COVID-19. There are 16 residues in the CDR3. The germline V gene encodes CDR1 MRHNA and CDR2 SNTAGT. The germline V and J ends were trimmed by 7 bases and 3 bases, with 19 bases remaining between them. The material sequenced was PBMCs or T cells enriched from blood (not recorded which). The gene calls are TRBV6-4 and TRBJ2-1; D not resolved. The source of this sequence is a woman aged 40 to 55 who had recovered from COVID-19. CDR3 DNA: TGTGCCAGCAAGAGCTCTGACTCGAAGAACTACAATGAGCAGTTCTTC. Its protein product is CASKSSDSKNYNEQFF.